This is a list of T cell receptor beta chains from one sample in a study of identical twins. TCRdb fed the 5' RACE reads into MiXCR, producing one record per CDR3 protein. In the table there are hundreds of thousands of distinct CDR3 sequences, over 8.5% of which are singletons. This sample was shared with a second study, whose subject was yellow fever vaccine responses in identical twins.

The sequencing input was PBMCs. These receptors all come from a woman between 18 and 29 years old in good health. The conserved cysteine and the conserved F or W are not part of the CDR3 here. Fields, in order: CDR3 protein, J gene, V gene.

cdr3_aa: SVQDRDEQY
j_call: TRBJ2-7
v_call: TRBV29-1

cdr3_aa: ATTFNYGYT
j_call: TRBJ1-2
v_call: TRBV28

cdr3_aa: ASSKLKDKTMWPQH
j_call: TRBJ1-5
v_call: TRBV21-1

cdr3_aa: ASSQGRAYTEAF
j_call: TRBJ1-1
v_call: TRBV14

cdr3_aa: ASSLNRLDEQF
j_call: TRBJ2-1
v_call: TRBV27

cdr3_aa: ASTTGQTYEQY
j_call: TRBJ2-7
v_call: TRBV2

cdr3_aa: ASSEGPPPGLAGVPYEQY
j_call: TRBJ2-7
v_call: TRBV25-1

cdr3_aa: ASRNAGLNTEAF
j_call: TRBJ1-1
v_call: TRBV6-1

cdr3_aa: ASSPRSNTGELF
j_call: TRBJ2-2
v_call: TRBV11-2

cdr3_aa: ATGLAGTPSHEQF
j_call: TRBJ2-1
v_call: TRBV7-9

cdr3_aa: SVRLTQETQY
j_call: TRBJ2-5
v_call: TRBV20-1

cdr3_aa: ASSLGPLKTDTQY
j_call: TRBJ2-3
v_call: TRBV13

cdr3_aa: ASRFSGPSTYEQY
j_call: TRBJ2-7
v_call: TRBV7-2

cdr3_aa: ASSGHPNQPQH
j_call: TRBJ1-5
v_call: TRBV2

cdr3_aa: SGRREGRITEAF
j_call: TRBJ1-1
v_call: TRBV29-1

cdr3_aa: ASSLRVRGRSQETQY
j_call: TRBJ2-5
v_call: TRBV11-2

cdr3_aa: ASSQERAQY
j_call: TRBJ2-5
v_call: TRBV3-1

cdr3_aa: SASLGTTEAF
j_call: TRBJ1-1
v_call: TRBV20-1

cdr3_aa: ASSPTGTGVSYEQY
j_call: TRBJ2-7
v_call: TRBV2

cdr3_aa: ASSLYEGTADTQY
j_call: TRBJ2-3
v_call: TRBV12-3/TRBV12-4

cdr3_aa: ASIGSPNTGELF
j_call: TRBJ2-2
v_call: TRBV28

cdr3_aa: SVGTSGKLDTQY
j_call: TRBJ2-3
v_call: TRBV29-1

cdr3_aa: ASSPFPPGQGNEKLF
j_call: TRBJ1-4
v_call: TRBV5-1

cdr3_aa: ASRTGTSAAETQY
j_call: TRBJ2-5
v_call: TRBV12-3/TRBV12-4

cdr3_aa: ATSDGGSGYGYT
j_call: TRBJ1-2
v_call: TRBV24-1

cdr3_aa: ASSYRGTNEKLF
j_call: TRBJ1-4
v_call: TRBV7-9

cdr3_aa: SARDIVYEQY
j_call: TRBJ2-7
v_call: TRBV20-1

cdr3_aa: ASSERSGGTQETQY
j_call: TRBJ2-5
v_call: TRBV25-1

cdr3_aa: SVTWTGGNTGELF
j_call: TRBJ2-2
v_call: TRBV29-1

cdr3_aa: ASSLDGGGAVKTQY
j_call: TRBJ2-5
v_call: TRBV7-2

cdr3_aa: ASSEERGFGQY
j_call: TRBJ2-7
v_call: TRBV6-1

cdr3_aa: ASSSGIYEQY
j_call: TRBJ2-7
v_call: TRBV3-1

cdr3_aa: ASGPRVGVNEQY
j_call: TRBJ2-7
v_call: TRBV7-2

cdr3_aa: ASSLGLGTYEQY
j_call: TRBJ2-7
v_call: TRBV14

cdr3_aa: SVGGQGFSGELF
j_call: TRBJ2-2
v_call: TRBV29-1

cdr3_aa: ASSLGTLASTDTQY
j_call: TRBJ2-3
v_call: TRBV5-1

cdr3_aa: ASSPSSGTATTYEQY
j_call: TRBJ2-7
v_call: TRBV19

cdr3_aa: SARDMRFWDRGSNEQF
j_call: TRBJ2-1
v_call: TRBV20-1

cdr3_aa: ASSYDKNIQY
j_call: TRBJ2-4
v_call: TRBV7-9

cdr3_aa: ASSYSEGGEQY
j_call: TRBJ2-7
v_call: TRBV6-5

cdr3_aa: ASLKERQSTKNIQY
j_call: TRBJ2-4
v_call: TRBV12-3/TRBV12-4

cdr3_aa: ASRQGFGQETQY
j_call: TRBJ2-5
v_call: TRBV12-3/TRBV12-4

cdr3_aa: ASSLSRTAEQF
j_call: TRBJ2-1
v_call: TRBV5-1

cdr3_aa: SARVKGSGRGPDTQY
j_call: TRBJ2-3
v_call: TRBV20-1

cdr3_aa: ASSLVPTGGMGEQF
j_call: TRBJ2-1
v_call: TRBV7-8

cdr3_aa: ASSPLGPGRGNEQF
j_call: TRBJ2-1
v_call: TRBV16

cdr3_aa: ASRGGGGTFNGH
j_call: TRBJ2-7
v_call: TRBV6-1

cdr3_aa: TSSLGFKRGVPGETQY
j_call: TRBJ2-5
v_call: TRBV12-3/TRBV12-4

cdr3_aa: AKNLSIERGGQETQY
j_call: TRBJ2-5
v_call: TRBV21-1

cdr3_aa: ASSESWTGNYEQY
j_call: TRBJ2-7
v_call: TRBV7-9

cdr3_aa: ASSFLVRPKETQY
j_call: TRBJ2-5
v_call: TRBV7-8

cdr3_aa: ASSLKATDTQY
j_call: TRBJ2-3
v_call: TRBV5-1

cdr3_aa: ATAPTGDTGELF
j_call: TRBJ2-2
v_call: TRBV24-1